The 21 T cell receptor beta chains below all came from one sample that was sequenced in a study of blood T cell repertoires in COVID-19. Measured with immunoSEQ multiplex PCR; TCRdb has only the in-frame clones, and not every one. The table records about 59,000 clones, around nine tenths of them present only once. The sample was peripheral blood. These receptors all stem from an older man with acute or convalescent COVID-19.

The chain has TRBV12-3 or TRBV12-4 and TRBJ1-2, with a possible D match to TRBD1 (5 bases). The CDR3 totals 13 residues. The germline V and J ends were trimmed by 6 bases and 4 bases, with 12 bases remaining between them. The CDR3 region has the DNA TGTGCCAGCAGCCCCGGGGGAGGCTATGGCTACACCTTC. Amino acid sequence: CASSPGGGYGYTF.

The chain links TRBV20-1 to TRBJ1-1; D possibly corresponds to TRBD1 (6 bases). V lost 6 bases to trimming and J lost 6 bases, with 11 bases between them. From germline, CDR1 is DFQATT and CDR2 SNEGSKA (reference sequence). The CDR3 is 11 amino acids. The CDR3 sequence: CSAREGAEAFF. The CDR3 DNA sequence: TGCAGTGCCCGCGAGGGGGCTGAAGCTTTCTTT.

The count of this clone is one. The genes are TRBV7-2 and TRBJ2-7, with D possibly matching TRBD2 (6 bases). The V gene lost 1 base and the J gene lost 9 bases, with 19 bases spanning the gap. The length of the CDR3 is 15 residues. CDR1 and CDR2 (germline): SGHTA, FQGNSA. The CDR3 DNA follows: TGTGCCAGCAGCTTAGGCGGGACTCTGCGGGGTATGCAGTACTTC. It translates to CASSLGGTLRGMQYF.

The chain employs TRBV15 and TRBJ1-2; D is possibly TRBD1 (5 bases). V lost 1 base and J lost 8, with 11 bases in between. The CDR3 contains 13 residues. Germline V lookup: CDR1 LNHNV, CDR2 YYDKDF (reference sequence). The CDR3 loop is CATSRGDSTGYTF. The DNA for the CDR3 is TGTGCCACCAGCAGAGGTGACAGTACGGGCTACACCTTC.

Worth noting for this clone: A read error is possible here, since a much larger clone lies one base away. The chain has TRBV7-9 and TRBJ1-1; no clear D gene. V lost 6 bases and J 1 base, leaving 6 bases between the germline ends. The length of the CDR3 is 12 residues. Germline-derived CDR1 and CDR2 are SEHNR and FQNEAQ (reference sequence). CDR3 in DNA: TGTGCCAGCAGTTTACAGAACACTGAAGCTTTCTTT. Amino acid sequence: CASSLQNTEAFF.

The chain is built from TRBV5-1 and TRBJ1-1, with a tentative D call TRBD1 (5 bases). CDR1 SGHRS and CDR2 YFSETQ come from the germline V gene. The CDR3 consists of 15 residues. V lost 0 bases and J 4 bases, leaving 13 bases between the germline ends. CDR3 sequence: CASSLGFTGGTEAFF. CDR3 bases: TGCGCCAGCAGCTTGGGTTTCACCGGGGGCACTGAAGCTTTCTTT.

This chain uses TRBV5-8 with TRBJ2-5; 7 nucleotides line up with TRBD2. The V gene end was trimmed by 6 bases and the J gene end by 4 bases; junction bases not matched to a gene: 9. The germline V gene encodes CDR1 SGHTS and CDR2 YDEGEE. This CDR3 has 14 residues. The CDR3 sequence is CASTIGLVGETQYF. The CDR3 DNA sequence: TGTGCCAGCACCATTGGACTAGTAGGAGAGACCCAGTACTTC.

CDR3 sequence (DNA): TGTGCCTGGAATCCAGACCAAGAGACCCAGTACTTC. As protein: CAWNPDQETQYF. This rearrangement joins TRBV30 to TRBJ2-5; no clear D. The V end lost 4 bases, the J end lost 0 bases, and 6 bases lay between the germline ends. CDR3 size: 12 residues. CDR1 is GTSNPN, CDR2 SVGIG, per germline (reference sequence).

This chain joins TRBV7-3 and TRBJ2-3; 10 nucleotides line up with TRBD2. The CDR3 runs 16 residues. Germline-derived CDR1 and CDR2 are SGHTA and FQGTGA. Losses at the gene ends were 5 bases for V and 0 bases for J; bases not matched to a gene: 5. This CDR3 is CASSTMTSGSTDTQYF. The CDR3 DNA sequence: TGTGCCAGCAGCACCATGACTAGCGGGAGCACAGATACGCAGTATTTT.

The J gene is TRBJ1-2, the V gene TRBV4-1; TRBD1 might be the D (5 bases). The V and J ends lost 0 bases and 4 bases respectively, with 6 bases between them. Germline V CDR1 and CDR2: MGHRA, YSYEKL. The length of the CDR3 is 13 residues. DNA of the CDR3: TGCGCCAGCAGCCAAGATCAGGGCTATGGCTACACCTTC. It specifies CASSQDQGYGYTF.

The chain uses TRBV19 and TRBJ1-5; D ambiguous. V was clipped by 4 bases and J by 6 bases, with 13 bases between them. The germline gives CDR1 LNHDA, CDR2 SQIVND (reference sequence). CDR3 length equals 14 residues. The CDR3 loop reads CASSTLQSGQPQHF. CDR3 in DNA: TGTGCCAGTAGTACTTTGCAATCGGGTCAGCCCCAGCATTTT.

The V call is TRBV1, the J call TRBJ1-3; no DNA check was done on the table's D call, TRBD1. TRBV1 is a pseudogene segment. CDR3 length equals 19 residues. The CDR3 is CTSSQEGGTGPCSGNTIYF. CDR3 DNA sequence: TGCACCAGCAGCCAAGAAGGTGGGACAGGACCATGCTCTGGAAACACCATATATTTT.

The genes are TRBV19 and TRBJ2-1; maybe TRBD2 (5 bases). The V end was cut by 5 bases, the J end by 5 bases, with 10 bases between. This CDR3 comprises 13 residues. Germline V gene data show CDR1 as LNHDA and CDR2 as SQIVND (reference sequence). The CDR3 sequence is CASSLDFHNEQFF. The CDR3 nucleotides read TGTGCCAGTAGTCTGGACTTCCACAATGAGCAGTTCTTC.

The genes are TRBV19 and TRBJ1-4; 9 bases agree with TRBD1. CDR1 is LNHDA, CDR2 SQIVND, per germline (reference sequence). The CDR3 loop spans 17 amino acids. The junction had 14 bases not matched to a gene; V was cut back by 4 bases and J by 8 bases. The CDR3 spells CASSTLDRGGLWEKLFF. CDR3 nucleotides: TGTGCCAGTAGTACCCTGGACAGGGGCGGCCTATGGGAAAAACTGTTTTTT.

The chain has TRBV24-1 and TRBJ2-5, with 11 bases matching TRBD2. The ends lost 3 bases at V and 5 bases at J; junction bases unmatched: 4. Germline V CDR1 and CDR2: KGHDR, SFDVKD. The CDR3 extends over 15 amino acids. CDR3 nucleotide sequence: TGTGCCACCAGTGATGCTAGCGGGGGGTCCGAGACCCAGTACTTC. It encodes CATSDASGGSETQYF.

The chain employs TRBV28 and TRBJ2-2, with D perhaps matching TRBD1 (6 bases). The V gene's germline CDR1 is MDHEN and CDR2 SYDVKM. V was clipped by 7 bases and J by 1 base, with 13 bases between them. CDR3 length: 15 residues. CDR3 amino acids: CASTSWGQNTGELFF. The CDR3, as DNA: TGTGCCAGCACCTCCTGGGGGCAGAACACCGGGGAGCTGTTTTTT.

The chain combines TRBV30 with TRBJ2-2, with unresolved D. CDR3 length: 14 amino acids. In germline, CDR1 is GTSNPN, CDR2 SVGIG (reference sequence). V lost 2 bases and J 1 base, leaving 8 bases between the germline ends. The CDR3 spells CAWSSAVNTGELFF. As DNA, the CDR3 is TGTGCCTGGAGTTCGGCGGTGAACACCGGGGAGCTGTTTTTT.

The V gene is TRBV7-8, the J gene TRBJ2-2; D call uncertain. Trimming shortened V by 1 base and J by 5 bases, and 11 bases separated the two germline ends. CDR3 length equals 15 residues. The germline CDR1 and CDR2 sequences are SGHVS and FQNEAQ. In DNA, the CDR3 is TGTGCCAGCAGCTTAGGGTCAGGTCGTACCGGGGAGCTGTTTTTT. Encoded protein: CASSLGSGRTGELFF.

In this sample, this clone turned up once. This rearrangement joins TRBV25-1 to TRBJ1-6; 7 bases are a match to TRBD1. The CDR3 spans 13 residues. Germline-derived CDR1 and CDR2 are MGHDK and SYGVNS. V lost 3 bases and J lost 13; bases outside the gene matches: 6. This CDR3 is CASSDYGQVPLHF. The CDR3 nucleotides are TGTGCCAGCAGTGACTACGGACAGGTCCCCCTCCACTTT. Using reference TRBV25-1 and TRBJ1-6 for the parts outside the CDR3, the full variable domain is EADIYQTPRYLVIGTGKKITLECSQTMGHDKMYWYQQDPGMELHLIHYSYGVNSTEKGDLSSESTVSRIRTEHFPLTLESARPSHTSQYLCASSDYGQVPLHFGNGTRLTVT.

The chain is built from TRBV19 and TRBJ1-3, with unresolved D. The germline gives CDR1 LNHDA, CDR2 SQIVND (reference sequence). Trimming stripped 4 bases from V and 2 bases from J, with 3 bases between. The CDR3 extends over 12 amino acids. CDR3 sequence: CASSSAGNTIYF. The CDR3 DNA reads TGTGCCAGTAGTAGCGCTGGAAACACCATATATTTT.

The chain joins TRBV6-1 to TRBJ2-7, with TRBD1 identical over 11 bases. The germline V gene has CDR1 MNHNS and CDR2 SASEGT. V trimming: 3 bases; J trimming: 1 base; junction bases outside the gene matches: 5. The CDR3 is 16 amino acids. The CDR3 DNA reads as TGTGCCAGCAGTGATCGAGGGACAGGGGGTTCCTACGAGCAGTACTTC. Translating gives CASSDRGTGGSYEQYF.